The 10 T cell receptor beta chains in this list originate from one sample, sequenced in a study of blood T cell repertoires in COVID-19. Method: immunoSEQ multiplex PCR; TCRdb's copy keeps in-frame clones and lacks some. The sample comprises some 270,000 clones, 84% of which are singletons, and about 1.5% rests with the top ten. Sequences were obtained from peripheral blood. The receptor set was obtained from a woman in her thirties or forties who had recovered from COVID-19.

Regarding this clone: The sample holds other DNA sequences that translate to the same CDR3. CDR3 coding DNA: TGTGCCAGCACCGGGACAGGAGCCCTGTCCTACGAGCAGTACTTC. Its protein is CASTGTGALSYEQYF. The J gene is TRBJ2-7, the V gene TRBV2; 8 nucleotides agree with TRBD1. Losses at the gene ends were 7 bases for V and 1 base for J; bases not matched to a gene: 9. Germline V gives CDR1 SNHLY, CDR2 FYNNEI. The CDR3 is 15 residues long.

The chain has TRBV6-5 and TRBJ2-2, with 7 bases identical to TRBD2. The CDR3 covers 15 residues. Germline CDR1 reads MNHEY; CDR2 reads SVGAGI. V lost 10 bases and J lost 2; bases outside the gene matches: 10. The CDR3 nucleotides are TGTGCCACCAGGGAGCGGGGTATCAACACCGGGGAGCTGTTTTTT. Translated: CATRERGINTGELFF.

The chain has TRBV10-3 and TRBJ2-7; the match to TRBD1 covers 7 bases. From germline, CDR1 is ENHRY and CDR2 SYGVKD. J was trimmed by 4 bases and V by 6 bases; bases with no gene match: 9. There are 14 residues in the CDR3. The CDR3 sequence: CAIREEGARYEQYF. The CDR3 DNA is TGTGCCATCAGGGAAGAGGGGGCCCGATACGAGCAGTACTTC.

V usage is TRBV6-1 and J usage is TRBJ1-1, with D maybe TRBD1 (5 bases). The CDR3 is 16 amino acids. The germline V gene has CDR1 MNHNS and CDR2 SASEGT. V shed 2 bases and J shed 4 bases, with 17 bases lying between them. CDR3 in amino acids: CASSERAREGFTEAFF. The CDR3 DNA reads as TGTGCCAGCAGTGAAAGGGCAAGGGAGGGGTTCACTGAAGCTTTCTTT.

This chain connects TRBV28 to TRBJ1-1; D is ambiguous. CDR3 length: 14 residues. The germline V and J ends were trimmed by 7 bases and 1 base, with 13 bases remaining between them. CDR1 is MDHEN and CDR2 is SYDVKM in the germline V gene. CDR3 protein: CASKRGGKNTEAFF. The CDR3 DNA reads as TGTGCCAGCAAACGTGGCGGAAAGAACACTGAAGCTTTCTTT.

V gene TRBV28 combines with J gene TRBJ1-2, with D hard to call. Deletions cut 3 bases from V and 0 bases from J, with 5 bases between. The CDR3 sequence is 13 residues long. Germline CDR1 MDHEN, CDR2 SYDVKM. CDR3 residues: CASSFRANYGYTF. CDR3 sequence (DNA): TGTGCCAGCAGTTTTAGAGCTAACTATGGCTACACCTTC.

The chain has TRBV6-5 and TRBJ2-7, with 10 positions matching TRBD1. V was pared by 4 bases and J by 5 bases, with 2 bases of the junction left unmatched. Per the germline V gene, CDR1 is MNHEY and CDR2 is SVGAGI. The CDR3 length is 13 residues. CDR3 sequence (DNA): TGTGCCAGCAGTTCCGGGACAGGGGACGAGCAGTACTTC. It is translated as CASSSGTGDEQYF.

The V call is TRBV5-1, the J call TRBJ1-2, with 10 bases identical to TRBD1. CDR1 and CDR2 (germline): SGHRS, YFSETQ. The CDR3 loop spans 17 amino acids. V shed 3 bases, J shed 7 bases, and the junction held 15 bases outside the gene matches. The CDR3 nucleotides are TGCGCCAGCAGCTCACTAACCCCGGGACAGGGGCTCTCTGGCTACACCTTC. Its translation is CASSSLTPGQGLSGYTF.

The V and J genes are TRBV5-1 and TRBJ1-2, with D tentatively TRBD1 (6 bases). V was cut by 5 bases and J by 8 bases, with 16 bases left in between. CDR3 length: 13 amino acids. The germline V gene encodes CDR1 SGHRS and CDR2 YFSETQ. The CDR3 nucleotides are TGCGCCAGCAGTAGGTTTGGGGGCGACGGCTACACCTTC. Its translation is CASSRFGGDGYTF.

The table lists this clone with many counts. V usage is TRBV11-3 and J usage is TRBJ2-1, with a possible D match to TRBD1 (5 bases). Germline CDR1 reads SGHNT; CDR2 reads YENEEA. CDR3 size: 15 residues. V lost 3 bases, J lost 6 bases, and 15 bases lay in between. The DNA for the CDR3 is TGTGCCAGCAGCTTCAGGGCCTCGGACGGCAATGAGCAGTTCTTC. Its translation is CASSFRASDGNEQFF.